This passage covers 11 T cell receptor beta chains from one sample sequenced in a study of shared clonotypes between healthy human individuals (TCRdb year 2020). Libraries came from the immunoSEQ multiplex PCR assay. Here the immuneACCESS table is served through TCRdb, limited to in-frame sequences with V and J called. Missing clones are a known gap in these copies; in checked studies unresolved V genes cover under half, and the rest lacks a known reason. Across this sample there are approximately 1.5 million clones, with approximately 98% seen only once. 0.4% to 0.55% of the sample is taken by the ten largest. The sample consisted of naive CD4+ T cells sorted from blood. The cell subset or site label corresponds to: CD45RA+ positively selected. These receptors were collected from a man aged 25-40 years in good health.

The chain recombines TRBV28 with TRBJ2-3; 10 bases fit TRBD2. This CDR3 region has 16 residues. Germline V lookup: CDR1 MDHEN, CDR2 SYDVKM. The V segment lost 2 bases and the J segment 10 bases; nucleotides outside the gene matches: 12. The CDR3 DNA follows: TGTGCCAGCAGTTTAGCCAGCGGGAGGGCCTTACATCCGCAGTATTTT. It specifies CASSLASGRALHPQYF.

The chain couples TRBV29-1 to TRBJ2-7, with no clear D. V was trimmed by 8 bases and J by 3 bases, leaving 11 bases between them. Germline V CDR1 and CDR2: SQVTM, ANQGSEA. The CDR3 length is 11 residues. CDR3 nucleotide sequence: TGCAGCCTGGTGATAGACTACGAGCAGTACTTC. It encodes CSLVIDYEQYF.

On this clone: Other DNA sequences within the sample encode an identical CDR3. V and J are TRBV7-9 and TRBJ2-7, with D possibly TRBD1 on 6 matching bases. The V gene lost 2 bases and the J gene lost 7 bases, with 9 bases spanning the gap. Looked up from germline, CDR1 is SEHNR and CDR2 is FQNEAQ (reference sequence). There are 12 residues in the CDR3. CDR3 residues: CASSLLGGEQYF. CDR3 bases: TGTGCCAGCAGCTTATTAGGGGGAGAGCAGTACTTC. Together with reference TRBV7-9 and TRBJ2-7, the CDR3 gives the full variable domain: DTGVSQNPRHKITKRGQNVTFRCDPISEHNRLYWYRQTLGQGPEFLTYFQNEAQLEKSRLLSDRFSAERPKGSFSTLEIQRTEQGDSAMYLCASSLLGGEQYFGPGTRLTVT.

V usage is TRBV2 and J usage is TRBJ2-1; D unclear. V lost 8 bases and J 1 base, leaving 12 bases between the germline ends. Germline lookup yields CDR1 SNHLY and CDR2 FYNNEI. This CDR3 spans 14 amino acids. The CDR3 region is CASLAEISYNEQFF. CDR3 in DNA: TGTGCCAGCCTGGCGGAGATTTCCTACAATGAGCAGTTCTTC.

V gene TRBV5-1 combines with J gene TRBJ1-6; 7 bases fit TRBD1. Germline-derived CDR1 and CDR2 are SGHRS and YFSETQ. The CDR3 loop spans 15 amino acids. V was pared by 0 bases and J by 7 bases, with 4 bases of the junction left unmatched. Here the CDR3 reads CASSLVSGGNSPLHF. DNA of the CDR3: TGCGCCAGCAGCTTGGTGTCAGGGGGGAATTCACCCCTCCACTTT. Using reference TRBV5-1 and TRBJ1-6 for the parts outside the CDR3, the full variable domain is KAGVTQTPRYLIKTRGQQVTLSCSPISGHRSVSWYQQTPGQGLQFLFEYFSETQRNKGNFPGRFSGRQFSNSRSEMNVSTLELGDSALYLCASSLVSGGNSPLHFGNGTRLTVT.

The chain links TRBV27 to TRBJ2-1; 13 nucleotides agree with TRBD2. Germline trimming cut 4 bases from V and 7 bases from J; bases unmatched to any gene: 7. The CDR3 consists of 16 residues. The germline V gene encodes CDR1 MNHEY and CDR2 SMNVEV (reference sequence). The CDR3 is CASSSRTSGSRNEQFF. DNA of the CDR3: TGTGCCAGCAGTTCAAGGACTAGCGGGAGTCGAAATGAGCAGTTCTTC.

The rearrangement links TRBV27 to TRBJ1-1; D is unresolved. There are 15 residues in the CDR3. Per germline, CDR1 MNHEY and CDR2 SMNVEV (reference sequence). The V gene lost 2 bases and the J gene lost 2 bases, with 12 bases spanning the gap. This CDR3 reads CASSLRRAANTEAFF. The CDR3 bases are TGTGCCAGCAGTTTACGACGAGCCGCCAACACTGAAGCTTTCTTT.

CDR3: CASSPFLAGGPTVTDTQYF. CDR3 nucleotide sequence: TGTGCCAGCAGTCCGTTCCTAGCGGGAGGGCCTACAGTGACAGATACGCAGTATTTT. The chain uses TRBV27 and TRBJ2-3; 12 bases line up with TRBD2. Per germline, CDR1 MNHEY and CDR2 SMNVEV (reference sequence). CDR3 length: 19 residues. V shed 5 bases, J shed 3 bases, and the junction held 15 bases outside the gene matches.

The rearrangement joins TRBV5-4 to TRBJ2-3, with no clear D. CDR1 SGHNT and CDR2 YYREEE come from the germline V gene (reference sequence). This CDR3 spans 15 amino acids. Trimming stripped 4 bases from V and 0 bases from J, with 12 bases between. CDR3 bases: TGTGCCAGCAGCCGGGCCCCCCCCAGCACAGATACGCAGTATTTT. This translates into CASSRAPPSTDTQYF.

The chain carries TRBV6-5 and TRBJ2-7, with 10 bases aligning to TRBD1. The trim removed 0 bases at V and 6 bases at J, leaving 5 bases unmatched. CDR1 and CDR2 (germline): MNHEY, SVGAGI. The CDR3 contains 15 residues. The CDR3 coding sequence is TGTGCCAGCAGTTACTCCCGACAGGGGGCTCGCGAGCAGTACTTC. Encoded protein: CASSYSRQGAREQYF.

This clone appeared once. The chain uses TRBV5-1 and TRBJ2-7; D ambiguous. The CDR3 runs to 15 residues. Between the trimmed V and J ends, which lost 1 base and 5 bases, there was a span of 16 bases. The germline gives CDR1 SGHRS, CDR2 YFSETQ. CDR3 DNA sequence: TGCGCCAGCAGCTTGAATCCGACTGGGTGGGACGAGCAGTACTTC. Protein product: CASSLNPTGWDEQYF.